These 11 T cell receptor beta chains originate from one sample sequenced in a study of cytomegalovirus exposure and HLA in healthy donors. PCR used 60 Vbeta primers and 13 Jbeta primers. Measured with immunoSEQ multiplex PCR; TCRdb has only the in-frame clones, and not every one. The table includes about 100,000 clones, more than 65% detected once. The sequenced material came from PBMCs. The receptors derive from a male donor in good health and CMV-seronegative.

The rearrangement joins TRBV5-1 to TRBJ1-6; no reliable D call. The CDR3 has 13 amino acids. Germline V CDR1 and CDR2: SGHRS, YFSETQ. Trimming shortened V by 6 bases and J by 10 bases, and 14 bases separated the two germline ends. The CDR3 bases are TGCGCCAGCACCTCCGGTGAGGGCTCACCCCTCCACTTT. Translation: CASTSGEGSPLHF. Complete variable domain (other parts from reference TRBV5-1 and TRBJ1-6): KAGVTQTPRYLIKTRGQQVTLSCSPISGHRSVSWYQQTPGQGLQFLFEYFSETQRNKGNFPGRFSGRQFSNSRSEMNVSTLELGDSALYLCASTSGEGSPLHFGNGTRLTVT.

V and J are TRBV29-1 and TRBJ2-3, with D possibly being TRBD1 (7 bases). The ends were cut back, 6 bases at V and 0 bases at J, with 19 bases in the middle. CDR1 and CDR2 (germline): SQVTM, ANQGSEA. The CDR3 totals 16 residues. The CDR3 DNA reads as TGCAGCGTCCTGCGGATGGGGGGACAGAGCACAGATACGCAGTATTTT. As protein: CSVLRMGGQSTDTQYF.

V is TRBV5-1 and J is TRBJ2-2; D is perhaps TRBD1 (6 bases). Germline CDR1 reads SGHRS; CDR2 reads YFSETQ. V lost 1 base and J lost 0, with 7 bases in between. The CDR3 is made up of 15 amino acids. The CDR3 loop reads CASSLYRANTGELFF. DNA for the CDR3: TGCGCCAGCAGCTTGTACAGGGCGAACACCGGGGAGCTGTTTTTT.

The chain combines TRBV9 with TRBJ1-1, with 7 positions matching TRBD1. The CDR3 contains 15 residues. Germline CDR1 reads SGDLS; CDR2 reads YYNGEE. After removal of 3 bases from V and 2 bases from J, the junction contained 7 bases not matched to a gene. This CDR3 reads CASSATGEPNTEAFF. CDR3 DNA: TGTGCCAGCAGCGCTACAGGGGAACCCAACACTGAAGCTTTCTTT.

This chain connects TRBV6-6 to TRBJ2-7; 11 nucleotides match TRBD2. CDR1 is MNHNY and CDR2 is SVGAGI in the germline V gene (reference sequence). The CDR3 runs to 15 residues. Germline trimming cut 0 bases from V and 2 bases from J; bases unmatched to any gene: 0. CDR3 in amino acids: CASSYSTSGAYEQYF. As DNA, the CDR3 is TGTGCCAGCAGTTACTCGACTAGCGGGGCCTACGAGCAGTACTTC.

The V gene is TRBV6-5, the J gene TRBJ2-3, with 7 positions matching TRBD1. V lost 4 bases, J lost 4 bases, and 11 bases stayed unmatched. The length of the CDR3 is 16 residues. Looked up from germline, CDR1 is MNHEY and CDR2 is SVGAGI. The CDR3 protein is CASSSPGTEGSDTQYF. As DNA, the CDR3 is TGTGCCAGCAGTTCCCCCGGGACAGAGGGATCAGATACGCAGTATTTT.

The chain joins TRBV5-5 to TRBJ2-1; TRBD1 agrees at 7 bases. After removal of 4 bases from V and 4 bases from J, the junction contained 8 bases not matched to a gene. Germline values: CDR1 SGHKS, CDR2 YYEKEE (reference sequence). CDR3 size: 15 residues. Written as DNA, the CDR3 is TGTGCCAGCAGCCGGGACAGATTAAAGTACAATGAGCAGTTCTTC. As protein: CASSRDRLKYNEQFF.

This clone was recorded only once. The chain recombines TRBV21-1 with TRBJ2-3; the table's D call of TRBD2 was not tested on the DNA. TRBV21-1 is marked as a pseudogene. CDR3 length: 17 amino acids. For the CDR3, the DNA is TGTGCCAGCAGCAAAGGGGGCGGGAGGCCTAGCACAGATACGCAGTATTTT. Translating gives CASSKGGGRPSTDTQYF.

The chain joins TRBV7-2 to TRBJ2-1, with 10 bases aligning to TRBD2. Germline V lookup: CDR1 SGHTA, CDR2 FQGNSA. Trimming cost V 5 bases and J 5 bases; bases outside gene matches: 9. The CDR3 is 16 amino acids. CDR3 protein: CASSQGSGRGHNEQFF. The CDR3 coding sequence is TGTGCCAGCAGCCAAGGCAGCGGGAGGGGCCACAATGAGCAGTTCTTC.

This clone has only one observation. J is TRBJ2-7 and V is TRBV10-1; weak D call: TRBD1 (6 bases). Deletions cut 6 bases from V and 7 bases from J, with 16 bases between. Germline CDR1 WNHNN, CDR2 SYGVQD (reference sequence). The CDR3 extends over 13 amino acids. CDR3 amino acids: CASSRDTLGEQYF. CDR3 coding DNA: TGCGCCAGCAGCCGGGACACCTTAGGGGAGCAGTACTTC.

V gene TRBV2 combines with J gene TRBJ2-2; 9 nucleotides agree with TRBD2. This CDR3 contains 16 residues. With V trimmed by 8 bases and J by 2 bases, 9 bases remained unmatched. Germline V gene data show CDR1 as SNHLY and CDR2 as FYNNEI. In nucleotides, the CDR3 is TGTGCCAGCTCGTTCGGGACTAGCCCCAACACCGGGGAGCTGTTTTTT. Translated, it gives CASSFGTSPNTGELFF.